The clone carrying this T cell receptor beta chain occurred once. Its antigen is currently unknown. The data are from a study of blood T cells in healthy people across ages. Findings and caveats of the study: Diversity figures derived from one million T cells were judged to underestimate the true value. Age brought a roughly linear fall in TCR beta diversity measured per million T cells.

A second PCR, run for roughly 7 to 12 cycles, used a sample-barcoded 5' primer plus a J-beta primer mix. From the 5' RACE reads, TCRdb called clonotypes with MiXCR, one entry per CDR3 protein. This sample has roughly 800,000 distinct CDR3 sequences, with more than 45% found just once. Sample: blood. The clonotype comes from a man aged 25-45 years in good health.

Here the CDR3 reads CASSPSGGRDNEQFF. The CDR3 DNA reads as TGTGCCAGCTCACCATCCGGCGGGAGGGACAATGAGCAGTTCTTC. V gene TRBV18 combines with J gene TRBJ2-1; 9 nucleotides agree with TRBD2. Losses at the gene ends were 2 bases for V and 5 bases for J; bases not matched to a gene: 4. CDR3 length equals 15 residues. In germline, CDR1 is KGHSH, CDR2 LQKENI.